The entry below gives a single T cell receptor (beta chain) sequence along with its context. Its antigen specificity is not known. Qualities for individual bases were not recorded, and no much larger clone is one base off. The time point label corresponds to: persistent/refractory GD, antithyroid drugs over 5 years with positive TRAb. RNA was extracted from PBMCs in TRIzol for both TCR sequencing and RNA sequencing. The diagnosis of Graves' disease followed American Thyroid Association guidelines. The patients came from an endocrinology department in Xi'an, China. Each patient gave around 9 milliliters of peripheral blood, collected in an EDTA anticoagulant tube. PBMCs were isolated by Ficoll Paque Plus density gradient separation without further T cell sorting. An Agilent 2100 Bioanalyzer and agarose gel were used to assess RNA quality, and a NanoDrop 2000 was used to measure RNA concentration. CDR1 and CDR2, per the germline V gene, are KGHSH and LQKENI. Spanning cysteine to phenylalanine, the CDR3 consists of 16 amino acids. Only the CDR3 DNA stays, 48 bases, in frame from base 1.

The sample originates from a study of regulatory T cells in long-lasting Graves disease (dated by TCRdb to 2020 to 2022). Study-wide context: Persistent Graves' disease was defined as antithyroid drug treatment for over 5 years with persistently positive TSH receptor autoantibodies. Peripheral blood TCR sequencing and RNA sequencing compared persistent Graves' disease patients with newly diagnosed Graves' disease patients. The study took place in China and was registered as a clinical trial. TCR sequencing covered 13 persistent and 20 newly diagnosed Graves' disease patients, 33 samples in total. On average, persistent Graves' disease patients in the clinical cohort had been on antithyroid drugs for about 9.7 years. Study-wide conclusions, independent of this receptor: More public clonotypes were shared among persistent patients (approximately 3,000) than among newly diagnosed patients (roughly 1,000). Peripheral blood alone was examined, since thyroid tissue, which constituted the primary lesion, could not be accessed. The authors acknowledged the small sample size as a limitation that may reduce accuracy. Sequencing and analysis were limited to the TCR beta chain. TRBV28, TRBJ1-2 and TRBJ2-5 were preferentially used in persistent disease, while TRBV20-1 and TRBJ2-1 were favored in newly diagnosed disease. Compared with newly diagnosed patients, persistent Graves' disease patients had lower TCR Shannon entropy and fewer highly expanded clones, which suggests clonal expansion.

Receptor libraries were prepared by multiplex PCR. Sequencing relied on an Illumina HiSeq 4000. To build TCR beta libraries, CDR3 regions were amplified by Arm-PCR using iRepertoire HTBI primers. Gel purification was performed on PCR products prior to sequencing. Concerning the study's data processing: Across samples, about 64 TRBV and 13 to 15 TRBJ segments were identified and used for gene usage analysis of CDR3 amino acid clonotypes. Filtered high-quality paired reads were merged into contigs using COPE and FqMerger. BLAST was used to align contigs to the IMGT TRBV, TRBD and TRBJ reference genes, and CDR3 was defined following IMGT. Any clonotype with a frequency above 0.1% was counted as a highly expanded clone. Shannon entropy was used to measure repertoire diversity, and the Gini coefficient was used to measure V-J evenness. Public clonotypes were defined as clonotypes shared by more than one individual. Using fastp trimming at Q25 and MiXCR clonotype assembly, TCRdb reanalyzed the public sequencing data and kept in-frame beta chains. Rows with one shared CDR3 protein collapse into an entry with the most common genes and DNA. These V and J calls are TCRdb output, not the study's own analysis. In this sample the table shows about 460,000 distinct CDR3 sequences, roughly 23% of which occur a single time. Clones ranked in the top ten supply about 12% of the sample.

The origin of this receptor is a female donor with Graves disease. The starting material was peripheral blood mononuclear cells (PBMCs), obtained when the disease was refractory, from a patient treated with antithyroid drugs. This sequence uses TRBV18 and TRBJ2-4; 12 central nucleotides agree with TRBD2. The tail of the sequence fits TRBJ2-5 better, so the J call may be wrong. The nucleotide sequence reads as follows: TGTGCCAGCTCAACACGGACTAGCGGGGCTCAAGAGACCCAGTACTTC. The translation is CASSTRTSGAQETQYF.